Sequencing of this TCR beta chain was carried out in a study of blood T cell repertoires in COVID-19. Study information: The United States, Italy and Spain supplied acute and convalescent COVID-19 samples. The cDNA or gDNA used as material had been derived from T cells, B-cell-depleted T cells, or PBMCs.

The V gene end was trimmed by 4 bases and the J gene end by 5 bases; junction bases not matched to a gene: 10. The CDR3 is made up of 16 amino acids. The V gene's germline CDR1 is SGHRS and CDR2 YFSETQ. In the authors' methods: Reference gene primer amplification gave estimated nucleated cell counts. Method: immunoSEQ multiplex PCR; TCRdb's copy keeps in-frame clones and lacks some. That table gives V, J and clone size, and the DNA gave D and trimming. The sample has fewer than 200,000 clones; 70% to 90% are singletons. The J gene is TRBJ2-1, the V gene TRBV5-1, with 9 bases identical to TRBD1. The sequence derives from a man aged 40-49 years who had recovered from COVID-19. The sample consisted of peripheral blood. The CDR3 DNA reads TGCGCCAGCAGCCCTATACCGGGACAGGGTGACAATGAGCAGTTCTTC. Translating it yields CASSPIPGQGDNEQFF.